This TCR beta chain is from a study of cytomegalovirus exposure and HLA in healthy donors. TCRdb's table, derived via immunoSEQ multiplex PCR, lists solely in-frame clones and lacks some. In the table there are approximately 71,000 clones, approximately 94% of which are singletons. Germline trimming cut 0 bases from V and 5 bases from J; bases unmatched to any gene: 4. Germline V CDR1 and CDR2: SGDLS, YYNGEE. CDR3 size: 14 residues. The sample taken for sequencing was PBMCs. The source of this sequence is a young woman in good health and CMV-seronegative. The chain carries TRBV9 and TRBJ1-2; 7 positions agree with TRBD1. CDR3 region: CASSVVGTEYGYTF. The CDR3 DNA is TGTGCCAGCAGCGTAGTTGGGACAGAGTATGGCTACACCTTC.